What follows are 14 T cell receptor beta chains derived from one specimen sequenced in a study of shared clonotypes between healthy human individuals. Libraries were prepared by immunoSEQ multiplex PCR; TCRdb keeps only in-frame clonotypes and omits some of them. The sample consists of roughly 1,500,000 clones, about 98.5% of them appearing once. Input material: naive CD4+ T cells sorted from blood. Regarding subset: CD45RA+ positively selected. The receptors come from a man aged 25 to 40 in good health.

The chain links TRBV28 to TRBJ2-5, with D possibly being TRBD2 (9 bases). V was pared by 6 bases and J by 3 bases, with 20 bases between. This CDR3 is built from 16 residues. Per germline, CDR1 MDHEN and CDR2 SYDVKM. CDR3: CASSRGGDRRKETQYF. CDR3 bases: TGTGCCAGCAGCCGCGGGGGGGACAGGAGAAAAGAGACCCAGTACTTC.

The V and J genes are TRBV6-1 and TRBJ2-1; D not resolved. Germline CDR1 is MNHNS and CDR2 is SASEGT. V gave up 4 bases and J gave up 4 bases, with 14 bases separating them. The CDR3 has 15 residues. In nucleotides, the CDR3 is TGTGCCAGCAGTGGAGTAACTGGTAGGTACAATGAGCAGTTCTTC. Its translation is CASSGVTGRYNEQFF.

In regard to this clone: Within the sample, other DNA sequences also encode this same CDR3. In DNA, the CDR3 is TGTGCCAGCAGCGTAGGGACAGCGAGCTCCTACGAGCAGTACTTC. Translated, it gives CASSVGTASSYEQYF. The J gene is TRBJ2-7, the V gene TRBV9, with D maybe TRBD1 (6 bases). The CDR3 runs 15 residues. Trimming took 0 bases from V and 0 from J, leaving 10 bases between them. CDR1 and CDR2 from the germline V gene are SGDLS and YYNGEE.

The CDR3 bases are TGTGCCACCAGCCCCCGGCGGGAAGCCTACGAGCAGTACTTC. Its translation is CATSPRREAYEQYF. The chain combines TRBV15 with TRBJ2-7; TRBD2 is a possible D gene (6 bases). Trimming cost V 5 bases and J 2 bases, with 13 bases left between them. This CDR3 has 14 residues. Germline-derived CDR1 and CDR2 are LNHNV and YYDKDF (reference sequence).

This clone came up once. This chain joins TRBV4-2 and TRBJ2-3, with TRBD1 matching over 7 bases. V trimming: 5 bases; J trimming: 1 base; junction bases outside the gene matches: 12. The V gene's germline CDR1 is LGHNA and CDR2 YNFKEQ. The CDR3 is 17 residues long. The CDR3 spells CASSDRVLADGTDTQYF. DNA of the CDR3: TGTGCCAGCAGCGACAGGGTATTGGCGGACGGCACAGATACGCAGTATTTT.

The chain couples TRBV28 to TRBJ2-2; D ambiguous. V was pared by 6 bases and J by 2 bases, with 7 bases between. This CDR3 comprises 13 residues. Germline V gives CDR1 MDHEN, CDR2 SYDVKM. The CDR3 DNA reads as TGTGCCAGCAGCACGCCTAACACCGGGGAGCTGTTTTTT. This codes for CASSTPNTGELFF.

Comment on this clone: One junction end does not reproduce the germline sequence, and a read error may be involved. The genes are TRBV18 and TRBJ1-5; 11 nucleotides line up with TRBD1. This CDR3 contains 17 residues. Germline loops: CDR1 KGHSH, CDR2 LQKENI. DNA of the CDR3: TGTGCCAGCTCATCACCCCGGGACAGGGGGAGCAATCAGCCCCAGCATTTT. Its protein is CASSSPRDRGSNQPQHF.

This chain joins TRBV7-2 and TRBJ2-1; no clear D. With 1 base removed from V and 8 bases from J, the gap between germline ends came to 15 bases. This CDR3 contains 15 residues. Germline CDR1 SGHTA, CDR2 FQGNSA. CDR3 coding DNA: TGTGCCAGCAGCTTAGACCCGACCAGCTGGGATGAGCAGTTCTTC. It is translated as CASSLDPTSWDEQFF. The complete variable domain, with remaining parts taken from reference TRBV7-2 and TRBJ2-1, reads GAGVSQSPSNKVTEKGKDVELRCDPISGHTALYWYRQSLGQGLEFLIYFQGNSAPDKSGLPSDRFSAERTGGSVSTLTIQRTQQEDSAVYLCASSLDPTSWDEQFFGPGTRLTVL.

The chain uses TRBV29-1 and TRBJ2-1; 7 nucleotides agree with TRBD1. Germline CDR1 is SQVTM and CDR2 is ANQGSEA. Trimming removed 2 bases from V and 3 bases from J; junction bases left unmatched: 4. This CDR3 is built from 14 residues. DNA for the CDR3: TGCAGCGTTGAACTTCGGGACAGCTACAATGAGCAGTTCTTC. Its protein is CSVELRDSYNEQFF.

V usage is TRBV18 and J usage is TRBJ2-7, with TRBD2 matching 8 bases. Germline V gene data show CDR1 as KGHSH and CDR2 as LQKENI. Germline trimming cut 3 bases from V and 4 bases from J; bases unmatched to any gene: 11. The CDR3 is made up of 16 amino acids. In DNA, the CDR3 is TGTGCCAGCTCACCGTTAAGAAGCGGGAGCTATTACGAGCAGTACTTC. This encodes CASSPLRSGSYYEQYF.

This clone was seen only once. V gene TRBV6-1 combines with J gene TRBJ2-3, with 13 bases that match TRBD2. Losses at the gene ends were 6 bases for V and 4 bases for J; bases not matched to a gene: 1. Germline lookup yields CDR1 MNHNS and CDR2 SASEGT. This CDR3 comprises 14 residues. DNA for the CDR3: TGTGCCAGCAGACTAGCGGGAGGGCCAGATACGCAGTATTTT. Amino acid sequence: CASRLAGGPDTQYF.

The V call is TRBV6-5, the J call TRBJ2-3; D is ambiguous. V shed 3 bases and J shed 6 bases, with 10 bases lying between them. Looked up from germline, CDR1 is MNHEY and CDR2 is SVGAGI. This CDR3 spans 13 amino acids. CDR3 sequence (DNA): TGTGCCAGCAGTTATCGCCGTTCCGATACGCAGTATTTT. Its protein product is CASSYRRSDTQYF.

The chain uses TRBV6-4 and TRBJ1-5; no reliable D call. V was clipped by 3 bases and J by 2 bases, with 8 bases between them. Looked up from germline, CDR1 is MRHNA and CDR2 is SNTAGT. This CDR3 is built from 14 residues. The CDR3 bases are TGTGCCAGCAGTGAACGTATGGGCAATCAGCCCCAGCATTTT. It encodes CASSERMGNQPQHF.

The chain has TRBV6-5 and TRBJ2-1; D is perhaps TRBD1 (5 bases). Trimming removed 2 bases at V and 2 bases at J, with 10 bases between. The CDR3 is made up of 15 amino acids. The germline gives CDR1 MNHEY, CDR2 SVGAGI. This CDR3 reads CASSYAGITYNEQFF. The CDR3 DNA reads TGTGCCAGCAGTTACGCAGGGATAACCTACAATGAGCAGTTCTTC.